This record looks at one T cell receptor (beta chain) sequence and its context. Cohorts were determined from participant-reported clinical history. Symptom resolution, clearance, or two negative PCRs marked the recovered donors of Cohort 3. With 2 bases removed from V and 5 bases from J, the gap between germline ends came to 11 bases. The CDR3 spans 15 residues. Germline V gene lookup returns CDR1 SGHRS and CDR2 YFSETQ. This entry comes from a study of blood T cell repertoires in COVID-19. Background on the study: The samples span acute and convalescent COVID-19 from the United States, Italy and Spain.

In the original analysis: Cell counts per sample came from amplifying reference gene primers. Assay: immunoSEQ multiplex PCR; the TCRdb copy retains only in-frame clones and omits some. V and J calls plus clone size are reproduced from that table; the DNA served to infer D and trimming. The profile shows 180,000 or so clones, roughly 87% of them singletons. The source of this sequence is a man between 50 and 59 years old who had recovered from COVID-19. The chain is built from TRBV5-1 and TRBJ1-6; TRBD1 might be the D (6 bases). The sequenced sample consisted of PBMCs or T cells enriched from blood (not recorded which). As DNA, the CDR3 is TGCGCCAGCAGCTTTGTACAGGGAGATAATTCACCCCTCCACTTT. Its protein product is CASSFVQGDNSPLHF.